Sequencing of this T cell receptor beta chain was carried out in a study of OX40 agonist ivuxolimab in advanced cancers. Study overall: At around 81% male, the cohort had a mean age of about 60 years, ranging from about 20 to 79.

Overall study findings and caveats: Near-lowest levels of clonal expansion characterized partial responders at 0.1-3.0 mg/kg.

Produced via immunoSEQ multiplex PCR; TCRdb's table is partial and in-frame only. Found here are under 90,000 clones, 90% to 95% of them singletons; the top ten hold about 0.32%. With regard to this clone: The antigen is not known.

The V gene end was trimmed by 5 bases and the J gene end by 5 bases; junction bases not matched to a gene: 10. The germline gives CDR1 ENHRY, CDR2 SYGVKD. The CDR3 totals 17 residues. The source was CD4+ or CD8+ T cells sorted from blood, collected in a trial of the OX40 agonist ivuxolimab. The chain links TRBV10-3 to TRBJ2-3; TRBD2 agrees at 13 bases. The origin of this receptor is an adult with an advanced solid tumor such as melanoma, head and neck, liver or kidney cancer. The CDR3 coding sequence is TGTGCCATCAGTTGGTCTCTTGGACTAGCGGGGGAAGATACGCAGTATTTT. This translates into CAISWSLGLAGEDTQYF.